Sequencing of this TCR beta chain was carried out in a study of CD8 T cells in ankylosing spondylitis. Looked up from germline, CDR1 is SGHNT and CDR2 is YENEEA. The CDR3 extends over 13 amino acids. V lost 0 bases and J 3 bases, leaving 6 bases between the germline ends. One entry per CDR3 protein, called by TCRdb with MiXCR from the 5' RACE reads. Among roughly 220,000 distinct CDR3 sequences listed, about 18% were seen once. Whole-study findings and limits: The study identified a TCR beta motif of under ten highly homologous variants that appeared characteristic of ankylosing spondylitis blood.

This clonotype was recorded at least ten times. Its antigen is unknown. The sample taken for sequencing was blood, either unsorted or a sorted T cell fraction (not recorded which). This TCR was sampled from a male donor with ankylosing spondylitis. The chain joins TRBV11-3 to TRBJ2-7; D remains unclear. CDR3 sequence reads: CASSLDASYEQYF. The CDR3 nucleotides read TGTGCCAGCAGCTTAGATGCGAGCTACGAGCAGTACTTC. Supplemented by reference TRBV11-3 and TRBJ2-7, the full variable domain reads EAGVVQSPRYKIIEKKQPVAFWCNPISGHNTLYWYLQNLGQGPELLIRYENEEAVDDSQLPKDRFSAERLKGVDSTLKIQPAELGDSAVYLCASSLDASYEQYFGPGTRLTVT.